These 22 T cell receptor beta chains share one sample of origin, sequenced in a study of cytomegalovirus exposure and HLA in healthy donors. Assay: immunoSEQ multiplex PCR; the TCRdb copy retains only in-frame clones and omits some. The sample records some 170,000 clones, about 90% being singletons. Material: PBMCs. These receptors originate from a woman under 30 in good health and CMV-seropositive.

V and J are TRBV4-1 and TRBJ2-7; D is perhaps TRBD1 (6 bases). V was cut by 6 bases and J by 7 bases, with 16 bases left in between. Germline V gene lookup returns CDR1 MGHRA and CDR2 YSYEKL. This CDR3 spans 13 amino acids. Here the CDR3 DNA reads TGCGCCAGCAGACAGCCAGGGGAGAATGAGCAGTACTTC. Its protein is CASRQPGENEQYF.

The rearrangement joins TRBV7-2 to TRBJ2-2; D perhaps matches TRBD2 (6 bases). Germline assignment: CDR1 SGHTA and CDR2 FQGNSA. Trimming took 0 bases from V and 9 from J, leaving 11 bases between them. The CDR3 sequence is 14 residues long. The CDR3 DNA is TGTGCCAGCAGCTTAGCGGGGGGTAACAGGGAGCTGTTTTTT. The encoded protein is CASSLAGGNRELFF.

A few counts support this clone. The chain uses TRBV2 and TRBJ2-7; TRBD1 aligns across 9 bases. Trimming removed 7 bases from V and 3 bases from J; junction bases left unmatched: 7. This CDR3 comprises 14 residues. In germline, CDR1 is SNHLY, CDR2 FYNNEI. CDR3 protein: CASKPGQGNYEQYF. For the CDR3, the DNA is TGTGCCAGCAAGCCGGGACAGGGCAACTACGAGCAGTACTTC. The variable domain in full, with the rest retrieved from reference TRBV2 and TRBJ2-7, is EPEVTQTPSHQVTQMGQEVILRCVPISNHLYFYWYRQILGQKVEFLVSFYNNEISEKSEIFDDQFSVERPDGSNFTLKIRSTKLEDSAMYFCASKPGQGNYEQYFGPGTRLTVT.

The chain uses TRBV10-1 and TRBJ1-1, with a possible D match to TRBD1 (6 bases). Trimming took off 4 bases at V and 1 base at J, with 13 bases between the two ends. In germline, CDR1 is WNHNN, CDR2 SYGVQD (reference sequence). The CDR3 consists of 15 residues. In DNA form, the CDR3 reads TGCGCCAGCAGTGCTAGTACAGGGCGGAACACTGAAGCTTTCTTT. Translation: CASSASTGRNTEAFF.

This clone was recorded only once. V usage is TRBV5-5 and J usage is TRBJ2-2; D is undetermined. Germline V gives CDR1 SGHKS, CDR2 YYEKEE (reference sequence). Trimming shortened V by 3 bases and J by 3 bases, and 12 bases separated the two germline ends. The CDR3 length is 15 residues. The CDR3 loop is CASSSFTSDTGELFF. Here the CDR3 DNA reads TGTGCCAGCAGCTCCTTCACCTCGGACACCGGGGAGCTGTTTTTT.

The gene calls are TRBV18 and TRBJ2-2; tentatively, D is TRBD1 (6 bases). Germline lookup yields CDR1 KGHSH and CDR2 LQKENI. V lost 2 bases to trimming and J lost 0 bases, with 13 bases between them. The CDR3 is 17 amino acids. This CDR3 is CASSPFVGATNTGELFF. The CDR3 DNA sequence: TGTGCCAGCTCACCATTCGTGGGGGCGACGAACACCGGGGAGCTGTTTTTT.

J is TRBJ1-1 and V is TRBV11-2, with TRBD1 matching over 9 bases. CDR1 SGHAT and CDR2 FQNNGV come from the germline V gene. The V and J ends lost 1 base and 2 bases, in that order; junction bases with no gene match: 5. CDR3 length equals 16 residues. The CDR3 region has the DNA TGTGCCAGCAGCTTAGTGGGGGGACAGGGCAACACTGAAGCTTTCTTT. It translates to CASSLVGGQGNTEAFF.

The V gene is TRBV11-3, the J gene TRBJ1-3; TRBD1 agrees at 8 bases. There are 16 residues in the CDR3. The V and J ends lost 5 bases and 3 bases, in that order; junction bases with no gene match: 9. The germline V gene has CDR1 SGHNT and CDR2 YENEEA. The CDR3 here is CASSVWDRPDGNTIYF. As DNA, the CDR3 is TGTGCCAGCAGCGTATGGGACAGGCCGGATGGAAACACCATATATTTT.

J is TRBJ1-2 and V is TRBV11-2, with D hard to call. The CDR3 extends over 13 amino acids. V was cut by 1 base and J by 2 bases, with 5 bases left in between. CDR1 is SGHAT, CDR2 FQNNGV, per germline. CDR3 coding DNA: TGTGCCAGCAGCTTAGGCAGAAACTATGGCTACACCTTC. Translating gives CASSLGRNYGYTF.

This chain uses TRBV12-2 with TRBJ2-5; TRBD2 is the table's D call and was not checked against the DNA. TRBV12-2 represents a pseudogene. The CDR3 runs to 13 residues. The CDR3 sequence is CASHELFSGGNNF. CDR3 bases: TGTGCAAGTCACGAATTATTCAGCGGGGGGAATAACTTC.

The CDR3 coding sequence is TGTGCCAGCAGCGGGGGGGGCGAACACGAAAAACTGTTTTTT. Protein product: CASSGGGEHEKLFF. The chain couples TRBV6-4 to TRBJ1-4; the D gene is possibly TRBD1 (6 bases). In germline, CDR1 is MRHNA, CDR2 SNTAGT. V was trimmed by 6 bases and J by 8 bases, leaving 16 bases between them. This CDR3 is 14 amino acids long.

The gene calls are TRBV19 and TRBJ2-5; 12 bases are shared with TRBD1. The CDR3 spans 15 residues. Germline-derived CDR1 and CDR2 are LNHDA and SQIVND (reference sequence). J lost 5 bases, V lost 6 bases, and 7 bases had no gene match. The CDR3: CASRRGQGAGETQYF. For the CDR3, the DNA is TGTGCCAGTAGGAGGGGACAGGGGGCGGGTGAGACCCAGTACTTC.

Note on this clone: One junction end does not reproduce the germline sequence, and a read error may be involved. This chain uses TRBV6-4 with TRBJ2-1; no clear D gene. Germline CDR1 reads MRHNA; CDR2 reads SNTAGT. This CDR3 has 15 residues. The CDR3 protein is CASSNSSGSYNEQFF. The CDR3 region has the DNA TGTGCCAGCAGTAACTCGTCAGGCTCCTACAATGAGCAGTTCTTC.

This chain connects TRBV7-9 to TRBJ1-2; D gene unclear. The CDR3 has 13 amino acids. Germline CDR1 reads SEHNR; CDR2 reads FQNEAQ (reference sequence). The V end lost 3 bases, the J end lost 5 bases, and 10 bases lay between the germline ends. The CDR3 coding sequence is TGTGCCAGCAGCTTTAACACGGAGTATGGCTACACCTTC. This translates into CASSFNTEYGYTF. The full variable domain, its missing parts supplied by reference TRBV7-9 and TRBJ1-2, is DTGVSQNPRHKITKRGQNVTFRCDPISEHNRLYWYRQTLGQGPEFLTYFQNEAQLEKSRLLSDRFSAERPKGSFSTLEIQRTEQGDSAMYLCASSFNTEYGYTFGSGTRLTVV.

This clone was counted a single time. This chain connects TRBV15 to TRBJ2-3, with 12 positions matching TRBD1. The CDR3 has 15 amino acids. The V gene end was trimmed by 10 bases and the J gene end by 5 bases; junction bases not matched to a gene: 10. The germline CDR1 and CDR2 sequences are LNHNV and YYDKDF (reference sequence). The CDR3: CASAGTGGAGDTQYF. The CDR3 DNA reads TGTGCCAGCGCCGGGACAGGGGGCGCGGGAGATACGCAGTATTTT.

The rearrangement uses TRBV4-1 and TRBJ2-3; 10 bases are a match to TRBD2. CDR1 and CDR2 (germline): MGHRA, YSYEKL. The CDR3 has 16 amino acids. Trimming removed 11 bases from V and 5 bases from J; junction bases left unmatched: 16. CDR3 in DNA: TGCGCCTCCCAAGGGCAACTAGCGGGATTAGGAGATACGCAGTATTTT. It is translated as CASQGQLAGLGDTQYF.

The chain links TRBV2 to TRBJ2-1, with D possibly matching TRBD1 (5 bases). The CDR3 spans 13 residues. The V gene lost 6 bases and the J gene lost 3 bases, with 9 bases spanning the gap. Germline-derived CDR1 and CDR2 are SNHLY and FYNNEI. The CDR3 reads CASRQQGYNEQFF. CDR3 sequence (DNA): TGTGCCAGCAGACAGCAGGGCTACAATGAGCAGTTCTTC.

The chain links TRBV7-9 to TRBJ2-1; D not certain. CDR1 SEHNR and CDR2 FQNEAQ come from the germline V gene (reference sequence). The CDR3 spans 16 residues. Trimming cost V 2 bases and J 0 bases, with 11 bases left between them. The CDR3 loop is CASSLIRGSSYNEQFF. CDR3 bases: TGTGCCAGCAGCTTAATAAGAGGTAGCTCCTACAATGAGCAGTTCTTC.

The chain employs TRBV7-3 and TRBJ2-2; 8 bases align to TRBD2. The CDR3 loop spans 15 amino acids. CDR1 and CDR2 from the germline V gene are SGHTA and FQGTGA. V dropped 8 bases and J dropped 7; count of bases not matched to a gene: 12. The CDR3 is CASPFPREDGGELFF. Written as DNA, the CDR3 is TGTGCCAGCCCCTTTCCGCGGGAGGATGGCGGGGAGCTGTTTTTT.

Regarding this clone: The limits of the CDR3 on the DNA are not certain, so only TCRdb's listed CDR3 is given. The chain recombines TRBV11-2 with TRBJ1-1; TRBD1, the table's D call, lacks a check against the DNA. Including both end residues, the CDR3 is 14 amino acids long. Germline V lookup: CDR1 SGHAT, CDR2 FQNNGV. Here the CDR3 reads CASSFTTGVPEAFF.

CDR3 residues: CASSLVVAGTYEQYF. The CDR3 DNA sequence: TGTGCCAGCAGCTTAGTGGTGGCAGGGACCTACGAGCAGTACTTC. The chain carries TRBV11-2 and TRBJ2-7; TRBD1 is a possible D gene (5 bases). Trimming shortened V by 1 base and J by 2 bases, and 12 bases separated the two germline ends. Germline V gene data show CDR1 as SGHAT and CDR2 as FQNNGV. The CDR3 extends over 15 amino acids.

The CDR3 coding sequence is TGTGCCAGCAGCTTGGGCCTAGCTGCCGGGGAGCTGTTTTTT. It yields the protein CASSLGLAAGELFF. The J gene is TRBJ2-2, the V gene TRBV5-4; a possible D gene is TRBD2 (5 bases). Germline values: CDR1 SGHNT, CDR2 YYREEE (reference sequence). CDR3 length: 14 amino acids. Trimming took off 0 bases at V and 6 bases at J, with 9 bases between the two ends.